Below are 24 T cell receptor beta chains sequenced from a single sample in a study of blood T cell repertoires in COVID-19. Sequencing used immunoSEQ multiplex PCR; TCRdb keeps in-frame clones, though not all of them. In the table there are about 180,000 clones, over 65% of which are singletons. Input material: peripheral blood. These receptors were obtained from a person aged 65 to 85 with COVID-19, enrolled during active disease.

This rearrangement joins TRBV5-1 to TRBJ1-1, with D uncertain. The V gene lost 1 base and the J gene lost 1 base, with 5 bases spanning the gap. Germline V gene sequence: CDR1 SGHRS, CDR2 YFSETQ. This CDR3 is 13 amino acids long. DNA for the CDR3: TGCGCCAGCAGCTTGACAGCGAACACTGAAGCTTTCTTT. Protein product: CASSLTANTEAFF. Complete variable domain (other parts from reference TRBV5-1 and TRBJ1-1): KAGVTQTPRYLIKTRGQQVTLSCSPISGHRSVSWYQQTPGQGLQFLFEYFSETQRNKGNFPGRFSGRQFSNSRSEMNVSTLELGDSALYLCASSLTANTEAFFGQGTRLTVV.

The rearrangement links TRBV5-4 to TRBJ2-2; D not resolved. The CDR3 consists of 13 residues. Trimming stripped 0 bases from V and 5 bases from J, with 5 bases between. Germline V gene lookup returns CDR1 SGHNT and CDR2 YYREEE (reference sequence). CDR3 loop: CASSLAMTGELFF. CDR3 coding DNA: TGTGCCAGCAGCTTGGCCATGACCGGGGAGCTGTTTTTT.

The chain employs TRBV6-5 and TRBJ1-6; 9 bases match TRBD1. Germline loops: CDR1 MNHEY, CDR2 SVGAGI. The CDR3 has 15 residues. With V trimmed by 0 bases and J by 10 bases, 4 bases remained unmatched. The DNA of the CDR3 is TGTGCCAGCAGTTACTCGAGGGACAGGGAATCACCCCTCCACTTT. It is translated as CASSYSRDRESPLHF.

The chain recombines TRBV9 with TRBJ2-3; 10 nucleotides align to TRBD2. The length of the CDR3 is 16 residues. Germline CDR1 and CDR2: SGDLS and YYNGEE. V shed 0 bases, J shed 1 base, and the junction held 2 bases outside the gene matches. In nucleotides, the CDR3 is TGTGCCAGCAGCGTAGAGCTAGCGGGGGGCACAGATACGCAGTATTTT. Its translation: CASSVELAGGTDTQYF.

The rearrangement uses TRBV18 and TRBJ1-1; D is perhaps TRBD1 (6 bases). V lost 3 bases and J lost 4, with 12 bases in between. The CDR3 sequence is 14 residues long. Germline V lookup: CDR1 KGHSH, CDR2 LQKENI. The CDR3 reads CASSPLQGPTEAFF. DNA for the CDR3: TGTGCCAGCTCACCCCTACAGGGTCCCACTGAAGCTTTCTTT. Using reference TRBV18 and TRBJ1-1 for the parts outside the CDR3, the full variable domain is NAGVMQNPRHLVRRRGQEARLRCSPMKGHSHVYWYRQLPEEGLKFMVYLQKENIIDESGMPKERFSAEFPKEGPSILRIQQVVRGDSAAYFCASSPLQGPTEAFFGQGTRLTVV.

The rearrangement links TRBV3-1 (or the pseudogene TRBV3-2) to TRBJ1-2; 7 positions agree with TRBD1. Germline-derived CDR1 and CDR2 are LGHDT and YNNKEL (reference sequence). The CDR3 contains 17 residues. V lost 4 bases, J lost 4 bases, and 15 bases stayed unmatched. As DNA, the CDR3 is TGTGCCAGCAGCCTACGGATGAGGGACAGATGGGGCTATGGCTACACCTTC. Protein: CASSLRMRDRWGYGYTF.

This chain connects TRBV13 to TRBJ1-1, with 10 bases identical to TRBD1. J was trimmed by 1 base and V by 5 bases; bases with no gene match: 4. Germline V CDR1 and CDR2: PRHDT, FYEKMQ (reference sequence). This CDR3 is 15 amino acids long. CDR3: CASSRRTGGNTEAFF. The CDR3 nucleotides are TGTGCCAGCAGCAGGAGGACAGGGGGGAACACTGAAGCTTTCTTT.

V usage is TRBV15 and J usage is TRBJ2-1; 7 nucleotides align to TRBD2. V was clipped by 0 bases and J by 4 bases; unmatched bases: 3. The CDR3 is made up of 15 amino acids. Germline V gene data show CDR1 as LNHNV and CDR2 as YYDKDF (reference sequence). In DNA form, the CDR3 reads TGTGCCACCAGCAGAGATCCTAGCGGATACAATGAGCAGTTCTTC. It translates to CATSRDPSGYNEQFF.

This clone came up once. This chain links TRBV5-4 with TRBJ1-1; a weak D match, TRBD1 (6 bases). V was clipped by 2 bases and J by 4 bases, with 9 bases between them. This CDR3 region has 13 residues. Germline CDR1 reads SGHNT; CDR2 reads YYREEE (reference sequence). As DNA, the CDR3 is TGTGCCAGCAGCTTACAGGGTCGCACTGAAGCTTTCTTT. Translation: CASSLQGRTEAFF.

For the CDR3, the DNA is TGTGCCAGTAGAACCGGGGGGGCTGAAGATACGCAGTATTTT. Its translation: CASRTGGAEDTQYF. The chain joins TRBV19 to TRBJ2-3, with 8 bases that match TRBD2. V trimming: 6 bases; J trimming: 5 bases; junction bases outside the gene matches: 7. Looked up from germline, CDR1 is LNHDA and CDR2 is SQIVND (reference sequence). The CDR3 is made up of 14 amino acids.

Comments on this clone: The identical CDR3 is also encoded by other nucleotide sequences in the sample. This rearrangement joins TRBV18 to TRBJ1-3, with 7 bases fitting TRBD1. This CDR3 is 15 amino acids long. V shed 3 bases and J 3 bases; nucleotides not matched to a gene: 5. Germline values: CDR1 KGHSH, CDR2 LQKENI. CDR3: CASSPSPGGGNTIYF. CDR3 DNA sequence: TGTGCCAGCTCACCCTCACCAGGGGGTGGAAACACCATATATTTT.

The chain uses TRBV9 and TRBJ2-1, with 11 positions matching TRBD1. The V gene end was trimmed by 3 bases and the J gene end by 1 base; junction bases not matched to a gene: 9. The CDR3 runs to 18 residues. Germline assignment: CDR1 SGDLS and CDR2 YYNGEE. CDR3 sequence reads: CASSARRDRGESYNEQFF. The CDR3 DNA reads TGTGCCAGCAGCGCACGGAGGGACAGGGGGGAGTCCTACAATGAGCAGTTCTTC.

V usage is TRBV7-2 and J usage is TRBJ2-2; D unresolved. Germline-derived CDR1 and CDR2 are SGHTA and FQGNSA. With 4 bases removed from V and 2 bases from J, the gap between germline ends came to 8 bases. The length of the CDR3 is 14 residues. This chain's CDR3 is CASSSRLNTGELFF. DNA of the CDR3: TGTGCCAGCAGCTCCAGGCTTAACACCGGGGAGCTGTTTTTT.

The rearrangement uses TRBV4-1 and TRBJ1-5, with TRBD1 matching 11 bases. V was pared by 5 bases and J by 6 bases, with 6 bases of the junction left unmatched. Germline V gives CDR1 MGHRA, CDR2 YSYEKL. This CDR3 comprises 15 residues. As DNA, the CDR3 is TGCGCCAGCAGCGAAGGACAGGGGGCTATTCAGCCCCAGCATTTT. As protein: CASSEGQGAIQPQHF.

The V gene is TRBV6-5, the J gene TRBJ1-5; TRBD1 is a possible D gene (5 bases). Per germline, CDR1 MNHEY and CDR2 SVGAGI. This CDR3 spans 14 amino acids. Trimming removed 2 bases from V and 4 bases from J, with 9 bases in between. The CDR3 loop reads CASSYGGGNQPQHF. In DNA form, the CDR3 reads TGTGCCAGCAGTTACGGGGGAGGGAATCAGCCCCAGCATTTT.

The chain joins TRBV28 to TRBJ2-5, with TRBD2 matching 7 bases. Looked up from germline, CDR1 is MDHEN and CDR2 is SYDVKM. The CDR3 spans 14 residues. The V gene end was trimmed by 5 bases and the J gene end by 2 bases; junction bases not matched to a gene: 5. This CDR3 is CASSGRAGQETQYF. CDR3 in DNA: TGTGCCAGCAGTGGGAGGGCAGGTCAAGAGACCCAGTACTTC.

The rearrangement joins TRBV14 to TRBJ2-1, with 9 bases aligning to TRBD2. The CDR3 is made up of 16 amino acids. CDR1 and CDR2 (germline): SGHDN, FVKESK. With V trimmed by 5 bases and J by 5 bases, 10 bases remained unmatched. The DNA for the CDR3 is TGTGCCAGCAGCGGACCTAGGACTAGCGTCCACAATGAGCAGTTCTTC. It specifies CASSGPRTSVHNEQFF.

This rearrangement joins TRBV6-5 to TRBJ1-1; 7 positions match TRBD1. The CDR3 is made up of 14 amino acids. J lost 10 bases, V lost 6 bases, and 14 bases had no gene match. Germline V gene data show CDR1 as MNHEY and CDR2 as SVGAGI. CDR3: CASSHLDRVLGAFF. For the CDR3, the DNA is TGTGCCAGCAGCCACCTCGACAGGGTATTAGGAGCTTTCTTT.

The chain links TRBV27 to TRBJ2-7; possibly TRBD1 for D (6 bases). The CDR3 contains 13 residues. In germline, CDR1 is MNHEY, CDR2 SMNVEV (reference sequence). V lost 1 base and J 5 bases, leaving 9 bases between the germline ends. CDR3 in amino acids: CASSLYRANEQYF. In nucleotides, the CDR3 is TGTGCCAGCAGTTTATACAGGGCCAACGAGCAGTACTTC.

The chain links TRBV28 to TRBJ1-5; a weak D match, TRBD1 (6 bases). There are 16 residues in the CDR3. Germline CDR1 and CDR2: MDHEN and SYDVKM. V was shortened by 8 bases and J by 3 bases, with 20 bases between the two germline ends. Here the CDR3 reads CASRVQGSSNNQPQHF. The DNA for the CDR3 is TGTGCCAGCCGCGTACAGGGATCCAGTAACAATCAGCCCCAGCATTTT. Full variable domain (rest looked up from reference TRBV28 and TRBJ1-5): DVKVTQSSRYLVKRTGEKVFLECVQDMDHENMFWYRQDPGLGLRLIYFSYDVKMKEKGDIPEGYSVSREKKERFSLILESASTNQTSMYLCASRVQGSSNNQPQHFGDGTRLSIL.

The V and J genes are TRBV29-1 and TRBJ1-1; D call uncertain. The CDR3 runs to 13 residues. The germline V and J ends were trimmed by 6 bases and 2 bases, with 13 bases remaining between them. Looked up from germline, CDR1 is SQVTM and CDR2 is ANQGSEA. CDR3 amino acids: CSVARHLNTEAFF. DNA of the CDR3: TGCAGCGTCGCCAGACATTTAAACACTGAAGCTTTCTTT.

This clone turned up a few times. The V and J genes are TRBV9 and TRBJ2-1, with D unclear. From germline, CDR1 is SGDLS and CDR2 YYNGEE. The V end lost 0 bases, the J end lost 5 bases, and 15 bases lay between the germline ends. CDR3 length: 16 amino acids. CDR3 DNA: TGTGCCAGCAGCGTAGCCCCAGGCGCAAGGAACAATGAGCAGTTCTTC. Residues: CASSVAPGARNNEQFF.

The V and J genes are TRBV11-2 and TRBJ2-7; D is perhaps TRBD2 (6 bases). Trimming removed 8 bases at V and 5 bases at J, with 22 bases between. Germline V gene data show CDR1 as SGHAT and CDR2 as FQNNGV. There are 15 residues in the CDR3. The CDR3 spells CASSGGGQGSHEQYF. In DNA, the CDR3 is TGTGCCAGCTCCGGGGGTGGGCAGGGATCCCACGAGCAGTACTTC.

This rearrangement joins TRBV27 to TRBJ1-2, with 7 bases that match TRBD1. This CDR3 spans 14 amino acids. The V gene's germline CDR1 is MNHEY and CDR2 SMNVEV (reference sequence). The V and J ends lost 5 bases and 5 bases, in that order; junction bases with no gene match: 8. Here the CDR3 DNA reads TGTGCCAGCAGTCCCCGGACAGGAGGTTATGGCTACACCTTC. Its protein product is CASSPRTGGYGYTF.